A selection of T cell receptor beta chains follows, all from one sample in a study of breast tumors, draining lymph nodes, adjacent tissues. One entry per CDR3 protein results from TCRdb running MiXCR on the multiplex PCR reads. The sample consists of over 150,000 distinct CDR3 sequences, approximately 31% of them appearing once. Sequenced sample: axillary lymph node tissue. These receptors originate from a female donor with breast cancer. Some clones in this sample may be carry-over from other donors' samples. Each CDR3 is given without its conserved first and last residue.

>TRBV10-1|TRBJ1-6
ASSESTDPVNSPLH
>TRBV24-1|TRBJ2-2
ATISEGTLNTRELF
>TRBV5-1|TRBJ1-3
ASSPSTGIGNTIY
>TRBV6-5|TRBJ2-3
ASSFDFGRLDTQY
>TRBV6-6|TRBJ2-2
ASSPPPGLGITGELF
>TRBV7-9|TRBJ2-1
ASSQREQEHEQF
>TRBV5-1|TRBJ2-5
ASSLPSTQETQY
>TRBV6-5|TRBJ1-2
ASSTGQGLANYGYT
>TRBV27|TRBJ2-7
ASKGTGPAEQY
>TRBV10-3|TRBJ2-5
AISEGGQGIGETQY
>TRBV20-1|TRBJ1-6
SAPRPGQNSPLH
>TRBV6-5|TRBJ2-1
ASRTGWSYNEQF
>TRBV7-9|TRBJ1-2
ASSSPRATSGYT
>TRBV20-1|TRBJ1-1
SARSPNTEAF
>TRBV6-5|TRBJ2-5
ASRPDREETQY
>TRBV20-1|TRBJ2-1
SARGLAGGLSSYNEQF
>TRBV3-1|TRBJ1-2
ASSVTVLGGYT
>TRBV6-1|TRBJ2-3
ASSRKAGGSTDTQY
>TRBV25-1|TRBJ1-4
ASSQPGLEKLF
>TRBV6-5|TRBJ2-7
ASSPAGTSGYEQY
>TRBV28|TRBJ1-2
ASSRDGTNYGYT
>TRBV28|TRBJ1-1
ASSLRQGRNEAF
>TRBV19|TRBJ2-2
ASSMGRGANTGELF
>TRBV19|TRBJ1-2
ASSRTGPNYGYT
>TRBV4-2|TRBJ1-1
ASSQMWGSRNTEAF
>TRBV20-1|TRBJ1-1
SERGGNTEAF
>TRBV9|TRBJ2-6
ASSGGRLAGANVLT
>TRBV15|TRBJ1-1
ATRDRGGTEAF
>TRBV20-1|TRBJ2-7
SARVWGGPRGEEQY
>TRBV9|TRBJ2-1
ASSPFDRGNNEQF
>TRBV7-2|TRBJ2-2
ASSRTSSGELF
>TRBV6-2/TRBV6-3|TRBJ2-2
ASSYGAGVGNTGELF
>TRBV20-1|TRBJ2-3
SAPRLAGGGTQY
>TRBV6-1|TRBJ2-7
ASSQNWGQGVQY
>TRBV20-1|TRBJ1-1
SAREGSSAF
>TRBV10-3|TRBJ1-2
AIRELSGTEVNYGYT
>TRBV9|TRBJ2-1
ASSAGTSGYNEQF
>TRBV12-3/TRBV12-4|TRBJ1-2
ASSPERGYGYT
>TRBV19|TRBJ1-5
ASSLLDRFNQPQH
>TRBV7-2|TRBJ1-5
ASSLYRGDQH
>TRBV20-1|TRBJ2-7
SAPPSWGQEVYEQY
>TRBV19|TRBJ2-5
ASSERAGIETQY
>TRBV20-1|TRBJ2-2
SAPSVGASYTGELF
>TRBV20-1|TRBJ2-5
SAGQTRRGTQY
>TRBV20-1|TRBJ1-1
SARDRGRTEAF
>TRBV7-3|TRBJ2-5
ASSLAGGGRETQY
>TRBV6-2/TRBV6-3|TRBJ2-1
ASRQKGGGSYNEQF
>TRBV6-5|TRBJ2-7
ASRGRGSSYEQY
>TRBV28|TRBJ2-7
ATARVAYEQY
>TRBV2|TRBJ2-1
ACSEQRGTDEQF
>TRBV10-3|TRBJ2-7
AISEWQREQY
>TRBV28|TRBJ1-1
ASSVGGGRMNTEAF
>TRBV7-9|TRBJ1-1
ASSRTEGTEAF
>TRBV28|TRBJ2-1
ASRTATGVGEQF